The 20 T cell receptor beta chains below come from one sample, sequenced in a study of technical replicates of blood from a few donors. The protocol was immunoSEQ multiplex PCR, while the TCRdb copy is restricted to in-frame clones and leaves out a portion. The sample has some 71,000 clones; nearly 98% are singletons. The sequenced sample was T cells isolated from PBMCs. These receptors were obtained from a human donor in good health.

CDR3 amino acids: CAWSVGQGANSPLHF. The CDR3 DNA reads TGTGCCTGGAGTGTAGGACAGGGGGCGAATTCACCCCTCCACTTT. The rearrangement uses TRBV30 and TRBJ1-6, with 11 bases identical to TRBD1. CDR3 length equals 15 residues. The V and J ends lost 0 bases and 7 bases, in that order; junction bases with no gene match: 2. Germline loops: CDR1 GTSNPN, CDR2 SVGIG (reference sequence).

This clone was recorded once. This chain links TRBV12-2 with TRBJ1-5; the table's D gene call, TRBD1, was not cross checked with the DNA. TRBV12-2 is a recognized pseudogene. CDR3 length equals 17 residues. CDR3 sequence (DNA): TGTGCAAGTCGCTTAGACTCACAGGGGCGCCGCCCCAGCCCACAGCATTTT. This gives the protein CASRLDSQGRRPSPQHF.

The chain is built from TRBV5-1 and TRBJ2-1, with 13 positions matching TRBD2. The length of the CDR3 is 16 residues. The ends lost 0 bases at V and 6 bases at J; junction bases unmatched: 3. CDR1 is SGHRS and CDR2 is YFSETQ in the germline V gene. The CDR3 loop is CASSLGLAGGVNEQFF. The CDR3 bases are TGCGCCAGCAGCTTGGGACTAGCGGGAGGAGTCAATGAGCAGTTCTTC.

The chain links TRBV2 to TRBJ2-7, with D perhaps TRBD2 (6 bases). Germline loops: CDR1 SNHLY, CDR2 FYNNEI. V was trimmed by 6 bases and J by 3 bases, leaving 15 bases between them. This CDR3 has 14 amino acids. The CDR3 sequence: CASRGGRSDYEQYF. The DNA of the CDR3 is TGTGCCAGCAGGGGGGGACGGTCAGACTACGAGCAGTACTTC.

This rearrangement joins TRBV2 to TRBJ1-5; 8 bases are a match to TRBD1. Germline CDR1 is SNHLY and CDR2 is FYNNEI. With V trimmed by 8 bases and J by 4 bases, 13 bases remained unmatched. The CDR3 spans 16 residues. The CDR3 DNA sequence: TGTGCCAGCCTCGAGACCGGGACAGGTACAAATCAGCCCCAGCATTTT. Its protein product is CASLETGTGTNQPQHF.

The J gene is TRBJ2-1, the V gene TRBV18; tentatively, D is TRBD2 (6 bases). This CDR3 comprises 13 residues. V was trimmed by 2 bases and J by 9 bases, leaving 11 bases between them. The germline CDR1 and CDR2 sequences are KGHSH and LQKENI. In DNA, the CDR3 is TGTGCCAGCTCACCAAAGGAGGGAGGTGAGCAGTTCTTC. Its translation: CASSPKEGGEQFF.

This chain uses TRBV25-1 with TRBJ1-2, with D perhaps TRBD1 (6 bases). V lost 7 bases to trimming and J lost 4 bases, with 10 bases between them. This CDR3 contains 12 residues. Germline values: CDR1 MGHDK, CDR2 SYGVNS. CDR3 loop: CASTTDSYGYTF. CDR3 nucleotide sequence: TGTGCCAGCACTACGGACAGCTATGGCTACACCTTC.

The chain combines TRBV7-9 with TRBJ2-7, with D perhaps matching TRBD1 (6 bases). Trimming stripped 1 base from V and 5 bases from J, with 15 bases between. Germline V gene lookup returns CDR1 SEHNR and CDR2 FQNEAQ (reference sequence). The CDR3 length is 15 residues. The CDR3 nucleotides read TGTGCCAGCAGCTTAGGGTCAGGGGTCATGAACGAGCAGTACTTC. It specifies CASSLGSGVMNEQYF.

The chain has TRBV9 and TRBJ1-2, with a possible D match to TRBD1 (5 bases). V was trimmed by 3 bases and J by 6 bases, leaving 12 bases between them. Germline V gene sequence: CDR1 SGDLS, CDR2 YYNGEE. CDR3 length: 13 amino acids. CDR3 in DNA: TGTGCCAGCAGCGGAGCAGGGATGGATGGCTACACCTTC. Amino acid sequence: CASSGAGMDGYTF.

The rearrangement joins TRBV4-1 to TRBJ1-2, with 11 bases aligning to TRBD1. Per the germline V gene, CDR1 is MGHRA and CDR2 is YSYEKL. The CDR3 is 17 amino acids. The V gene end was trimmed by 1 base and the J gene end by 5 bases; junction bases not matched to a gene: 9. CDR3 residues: CASSQVAGDRGGYGYTF. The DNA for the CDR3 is TGCGCCAGCAGCCAAGTTGCCGGGGACAGGGGGGGGTATGGCTACACCTTC.

In DNA form, the CDR3 reads TGTGCCAGCAGCTTGGCCCCCGATCAGCCCCAGCATTTT. It specifies CASSLAPDQPQHF. The rearrangement joins TRBV5-6 to TRBJ1-5; D not resolved. Germline CDR1 is SGHDT and CDR2 is YYEEEE. Trimming shortened V by 0 bases and J by 5 bases, and 6 bases separated the two germline ends. This CDR3 comprises 13 residues.

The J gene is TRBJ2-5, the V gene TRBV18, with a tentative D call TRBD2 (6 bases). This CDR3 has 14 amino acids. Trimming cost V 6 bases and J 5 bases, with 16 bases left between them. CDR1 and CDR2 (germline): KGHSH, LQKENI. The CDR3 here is CASSLGSARETQYF. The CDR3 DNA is TGTGCCAGCTCCCTCGGGAGCGCCAGGGAGACCCAGTACTTC.

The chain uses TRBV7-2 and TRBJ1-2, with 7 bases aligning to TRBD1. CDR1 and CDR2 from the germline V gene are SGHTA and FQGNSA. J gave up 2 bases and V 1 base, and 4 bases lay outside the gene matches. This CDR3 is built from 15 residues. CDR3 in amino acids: CASSLGTGVNYGYTF. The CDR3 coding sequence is TGTGCCAGCAGCTTAGGGACAGGAGTAAACTATGGCTACACCTTC.

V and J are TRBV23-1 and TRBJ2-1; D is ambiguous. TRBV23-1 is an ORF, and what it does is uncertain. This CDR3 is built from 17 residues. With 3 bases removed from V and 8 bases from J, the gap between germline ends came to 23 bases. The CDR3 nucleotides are TGCGCCAGCAGTCATCACCCGCCCCACCAGGTCGAGTATGAGCAGTTCTTC. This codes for CASSHHPPHQVEYEQFF.

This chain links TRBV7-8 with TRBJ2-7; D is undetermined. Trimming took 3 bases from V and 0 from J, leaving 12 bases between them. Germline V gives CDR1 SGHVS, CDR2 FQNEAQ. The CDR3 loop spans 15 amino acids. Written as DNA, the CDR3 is TGTGCCAGCAGCTTCACACGCACTATCTCCTACGAGCAGTACTTC. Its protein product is CASSFTRTISYEQYF.

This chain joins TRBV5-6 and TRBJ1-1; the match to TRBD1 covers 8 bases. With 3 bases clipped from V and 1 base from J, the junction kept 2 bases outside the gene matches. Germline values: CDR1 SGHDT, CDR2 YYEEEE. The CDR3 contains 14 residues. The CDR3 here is CASSSTGGNTEAFF. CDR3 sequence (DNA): TGTGCCAGCAGCTCCACAGGGGGGAACACTGAAGCTTTCTTT.

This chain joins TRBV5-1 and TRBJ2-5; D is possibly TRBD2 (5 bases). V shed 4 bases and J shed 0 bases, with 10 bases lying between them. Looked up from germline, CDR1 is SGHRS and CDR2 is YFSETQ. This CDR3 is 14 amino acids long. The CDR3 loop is CASSPWRDQETQYF. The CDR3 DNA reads TGCGCCAGCAGCCCCTGGCGGGACCAAGAGACCCAGTACTTC.

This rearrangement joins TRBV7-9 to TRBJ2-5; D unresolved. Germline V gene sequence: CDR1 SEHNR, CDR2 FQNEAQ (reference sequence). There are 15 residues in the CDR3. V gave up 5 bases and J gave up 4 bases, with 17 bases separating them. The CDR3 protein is CASSLQLRFLETQYF. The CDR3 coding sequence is TGTGCCAGCAGCCTACAACTCAGGTTCTTAGAGACCCAGTACTTC. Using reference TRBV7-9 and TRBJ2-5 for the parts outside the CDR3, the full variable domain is DTGVSQNPRHKITKRGQNVTFRCDPISEHNRLYWYRQTLGQGPEFLTYFQNEAQLEKSRLLSDRFSAERPKGSFSTLEIQRTEQGDSAMYLCASSLQLRFLETQYFGPGTRLLVL.

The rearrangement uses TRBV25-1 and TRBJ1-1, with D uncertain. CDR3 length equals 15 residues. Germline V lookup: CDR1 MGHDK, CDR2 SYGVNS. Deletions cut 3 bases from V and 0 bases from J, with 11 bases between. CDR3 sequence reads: CASSEVRALNTEAFF. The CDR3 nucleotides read TGTGCCAGCAGTGAGGTGAGGGCCCTGAACACTGAAGCTTTCTTT.

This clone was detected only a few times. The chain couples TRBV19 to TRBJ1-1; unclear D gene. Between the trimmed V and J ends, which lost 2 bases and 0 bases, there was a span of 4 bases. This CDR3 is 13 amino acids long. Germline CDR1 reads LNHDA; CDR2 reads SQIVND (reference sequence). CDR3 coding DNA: TGTGCCAGTAGTATACCGTTGAACACTGAAGCTTTCTTT. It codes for CASSIPLNTEAFF.